The clone carrying this TCR beta chain was seen repeatedly, ten times or more. TCRdb re-derived calls from the PCR reads in MiXCR, one entry per CDR3 protein. Seen here are some 1,300 distinct CDR3 sequences, nearly 6% observed once, and the top ten hold roughly 15%. These data come from a study of CXCR3 chemokines and chemotherapy response in bladder cancer. Trimming removed 7 bases from V and 6 bases from J; junction bases left unmatched: 6. Germline values: CDR1 SGHTA, CDR2 FQGNSA. CDR3 length: 15 amino acids. This sequence originates from a human donor with bladder cancer that responded to neoadjuvant chemotherapy. Specimen collection occurred from a patient whose treatment included neoadjuvant chemotherapy. The rearrangement uses TRBV7-2 and TRBJ2-2; 12 bases are a match to TRBD2. Written as DNA, the CDR3 is TGTGCCAGCACCTTGCTAGCGGGGGGGCCCGGGGAGCTGTTTTTT. The encoded protein is CASTLLAGGPGELFF.